These 9 T cell receptor beta chains share one sample of origin, sequenced in a study of immune evolution from preneoplasia to lung adenocarcinoma. Libraries were prepared by immunoSEQ multiplex PCR; TCRdb keeps only in-frame clonotypes and omits some of them. The sample holds about 4,600 clones, 77% seen once. Sequencing input: FFPE minimally invasive lung adenocarcinoma tissue. These receptors all stem from a person aged 60-79 years with lung adenocarcinoma.

The V and J genes are TRBV28 and TRBJ2-7; 9 bases map to TRBD2. V lost 5 bases, J lost 2 bases, and 7 bases stayed unmatched. The length of the CDR3 is 15 residues. CDR1 and CDR2 from the germline V gene are MDHEN and SYDVKM. In nucleotides, the CDR3 is TGTGCCAGCAGTACCGGGACTAGCATCGCCTACGAGCAGTACTTC. Its translation: CASSTGTSIAYEQYF.

The J gene is TRBJ2-7, the V gene TRBV4-1; D is perhaps TRBD1 (7 bases). This CDR3 spans 16 amino acids. Germline CDR1 MGHRA, CDR2 YSYEKL. Trimming removed 2 bases at V and 0 bases at J, with 14 bases between. CDR3 bases: TGCGCCAGCAGCCAACTCGGGAGACAGGGCTCCTACGAGCAGTACTTC. It is translated as CASSQLGRQGSYEQYF.

The rearrangement uses TRBV6-7 and TRBJ1-1; D remains unclear. TRBV6-7 is placed among ORFs of uncertain function. V lost 7 bases and J 7 bases, leaving 19 bases between the germline ends. The CDR3 sequence is 14 residues long. CDR3 in DNA: TGTGCCAGCACAACGGACGGGCCGTCTTTTGAAGCTTTCTTT. This encodes CASTTDGPSFEAFF.

This rearrangement joins TRBV2 to TRBJ2-2, with 9 positions matching TRBD1. CDR1 and CDR2 (germline): SNHLY, FYNNEI. V lost 5 bases and J lost 7; bases outside the gene matches: 5. CDR3 length: 14 residues. The CDR3 region has the DNA TGTGCCAGCAGTCCACAGGGGGCGATCGGGGAGCTGTTTTTT. Translated: CASSPQGAIGELFF.

This clone is termed large. J is TRBJ1-1 and V is TRBV2; D is uncertain. The CDR3 is 12 residues long. V lost 7 bases to trimming and J lost 1 base, with 7 bases between them. The V gene's germline CDR1 is SNHLY and CDR2 FYNNEI. The CDR3 region is CASNRGNTEAFF. The CDR3 DNA reads TGTGCCAGCAATCGGGGGAACACTGAAGCTTTCTTT.

The chain has TRBV28 and TRBJ2-1; D is perhaps TRBD1 or TRBD2 (5 bases each). The CDR3 runs 16 residues. The V and J ends lost 8 bases and 0 bases respectively, with 17 bases between them. CDR1 is MDHEN, CDR2 SYDVKM, per germline. DNA for the CDR3: TGTGCCAGCGCCATATCGACCGGGACCTCCTACAATGAGCAGTTCTTC. Its protein is CASAISTGTSYNEQFF.

Comments on this clone: At one end the junction does not follow the germline gene, possibly because of a read error. V and J are TRBV7-3 and TRBJ1-2; TRBD1 is a possible D gene (6 bases). This CDR3 has 14 amino acids. Per the germline V gene, CDR1 is SGHTA and CDR2 is FQGTGA. In nucleotides, the CDR3 is TGTGCCAGCAGCCTAACAGGGATGGGAGATGGCTACACCTTC. This sequence encodes CASSLTGMGDGYTF.

This chain joins TRBV5-4 and TRBJ2-7; maybe TRBD2 (6 bases). CDR1 SGHNT and CDR2 YYREEE come from the germline V gene (reference sequence). The CDR3 extends over 12 amino acids. V was clipped by 3 bases and J by 4 bases, with 8 bases between them. The CDR3 is CASSSGGYEQYF. CDR3 nucleotide sequence: TGTGCCAGCAGCTCCGGGGGTTACGAGCAGTACTTC.

The chain joins TRBV7-2 to TRBJ1-2; maybe TRBD1 (5 bases). CDR1 and CDR2 (germline): SGHTA, FQGNSA. Trimming left V 1 base short and J 13 bases short, with 13 bases between. The CDR3 sequence is 12 residues long. As DNA, the CDR3 is TGTGCCAGCAGCTTAGGCAGGGTGGCCCCCACCTTC. Its translation is CASSLGRVAPTF.